The next 2 T cell receptor beta chains were all read from a single sample in a study of cytomegalovirus exposure and HLA in healthy donors. Both 60 Vbeta primers and 13 Jbeta primers went into the PCR. The method was immunoSEQ multiplex PCR; TCRdb's version includes in-frame clones alone and lacks a portion of them. The table lists about 150,000 clones, about three quarters of them singletons. The sequenced material came from PBMCs. These receptors originate from a man between 18 and 35 years old in good health and CMV-seronegative.

The sample holds a few counts of this clone. The chain carries TRBV4-3 and TRBJ1-3; no definite D call. The CDR3 has 12 amino acids. The germline CDR1 and CDR2 sequences are LGHNA and YSLEER. The V end was cut by 0 bases, the J end by 11 bases, with 8 bases between. Here the CDR3 reads CASSQDSAAIYF. The CDR3 bases are TGCGCCAGCAGCCAAGACTCGGCGGCCATATATTTT.

This clone showed up just a few times. J is TRBJ2-7 and V is TRBV5-1; 9 bases match TRBD1. Germline lookup yields CDR1 SGHRS and CDR2 YFSETQ. V shed 1 base, J shed 3 bases, and the junction held 8 bases outside the gene matches. The CDR3 has 16 residues. The DNA for the CDR3 is TGCGCCAGCAGCTTGAGACACAGGGGGCTGAACTACGAGCAGTACTTC. Protein sequence: CASSLRHRGLNYEQYF.